The TCR beta chain described here comes from a study of blood T cell repertoires in COVID-19. Study details: Spain, Italy and the United States supplied samples that represented acute and convalescent COVID-19. Nucleic acid was either cDNA or gDNA, and it came from T cells, B-cell-depleted T cells, or PBMCs.

Per germline, CDR1 SGHNT and CDR2 YYREEE (reference sequence). Trimming removed 0 bases from V and 3 bases from J; junction bases left unmatched: 6. CDR3 length: 17 amino acids. In the original processing: Scientists estimated how many nucleated cells there were by amplifying reference gene primers. Generated by immunoSEQ multiplex PCR, the TCRdb table keeps only in-frame clones and is missing some. Clonal size and the V and J genes are those of that table, whereas D and trimming came from the DNA. The table shows tens of thousands of clones, with roughly 80% occurring only once. This rearrangement joins TRBV5-4 to TRBJ2-5, with 12 bases matching TRBD2. The specimen sequenced was peripheral blood. This TCR was sampled from a human donor in a cohort sampled during active COVID-19. The CDR3 DNA reads TGTGCCAGCAGCTTGGGGCCTAGCGGGGGGGGTAAAGAGACCCAGTACTTC. Its translation is CASSLGPSGGGKETQYF.